The present T cell receptor beta chain was sequenced within a study of blood T cells in healthy people across ages. Study-level points and caveats: It was the long-lived donors that had more naive CD4+ cells and higher diversity than aged donors.

The study isolated at least 6 million PBMCs from each sample. PCR was performed a second time for about 6 to 12 cycles using a sample-barcoded 5' primer and a J-beta primer mix. Every cDNA molecule bore a tag from a template-switch adaptor containing 12 random nucleotides. TCRdb re-analysed the 5' RACE reads in MiXCR, keeping a single row per CDR3 protein. The repertoire holds around 1,800,000 distinct CDR3 sequences, with about 39% as singletons. The V and J ends lost 0 bases and 4 bases respectively, with 9 bases between them. CDR1 KGHDR and CDR2 SFDVKD come from the germline V gene. The CDR3 consists of 15 residues. This clonotype was observed a handful of times. Its antigen is unknown.

The receptor comes from a human donor in good health. J is TRBJ2-1 and V is TRBV24-1; no firm D call. The specimen sequenced was blood. CDR3 bases: TGTGCCACCAGTGATTTGAAGGGTCGATACAATGAGCAGTTCTTC. Translated: CATSDLKGRYNEQFF.